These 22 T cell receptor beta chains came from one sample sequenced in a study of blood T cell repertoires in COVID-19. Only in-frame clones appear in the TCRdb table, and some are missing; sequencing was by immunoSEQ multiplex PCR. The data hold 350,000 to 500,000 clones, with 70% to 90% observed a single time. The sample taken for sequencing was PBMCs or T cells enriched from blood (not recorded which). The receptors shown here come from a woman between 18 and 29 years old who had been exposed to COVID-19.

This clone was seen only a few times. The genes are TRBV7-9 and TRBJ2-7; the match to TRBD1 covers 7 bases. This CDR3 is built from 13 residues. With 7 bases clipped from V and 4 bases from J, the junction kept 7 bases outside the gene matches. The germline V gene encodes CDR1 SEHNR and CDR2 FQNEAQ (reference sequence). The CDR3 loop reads CASTRDSPYEQYF. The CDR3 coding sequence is TGTGCCAGCACCCGGGACAGTCCTTACGAGCAGTACTTC.

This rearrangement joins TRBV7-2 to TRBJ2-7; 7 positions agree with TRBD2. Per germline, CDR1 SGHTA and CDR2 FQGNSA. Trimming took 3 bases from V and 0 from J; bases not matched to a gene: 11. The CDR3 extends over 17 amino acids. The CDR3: CASSLGVGRTSSYEQYF. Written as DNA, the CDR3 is TGTGCCAGCAGCTTGGGGGTAGGGAGGACTAGCTCCTACGAGCAGTACTTC.

DNA for the CDR3: TGTGCCAGCAACCTGACAGGGCGTAGTTGTGGAAACACCATATATTTT. Residues: CASNLTGRSCGNTIYF. This chain connects TRBV21-1 to TRBJ1-3; the D call of TRBD1 is as the table states it, not checked on the DNA. TRBV21-1 is a documented pseudogene. The CDR3 extends over 16 amino acids.

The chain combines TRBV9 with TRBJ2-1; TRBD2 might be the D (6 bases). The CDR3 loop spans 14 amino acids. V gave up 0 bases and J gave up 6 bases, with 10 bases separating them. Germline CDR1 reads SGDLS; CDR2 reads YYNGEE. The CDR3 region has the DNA TGTGCCAGCAGCGTAGCGGGAGCTGGCAATGAGCAGTTCTTC. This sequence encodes CASSVAGAGNEQFF.

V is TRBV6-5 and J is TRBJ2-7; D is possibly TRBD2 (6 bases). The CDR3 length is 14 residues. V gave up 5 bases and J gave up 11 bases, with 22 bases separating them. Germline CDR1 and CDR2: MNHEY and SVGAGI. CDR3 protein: CASSRRAPGKKEYF. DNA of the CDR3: TGTGCCAGCAGTCGGAGGGCCCCGGGGAAAAAGGAGTACTTC.

The DNA for the CDR3 is TGTGCCAGTAATGCGGGCTATCCCGCGAACACCGGGGAGCTGTTTTTT. Translating it yields CASNAGYPANTGELFF. V gene TRBV19 combines with J gene TRBJ2-2; possible D gene TRBD2, 5 bases. CDR1 and CDR2 (germline): LNHDA, SQIVND (reference sequence). The CDR3 sequence is 16 residues long. V was clipped by 7 bases and J by 0 bases, with 15 bases between them.

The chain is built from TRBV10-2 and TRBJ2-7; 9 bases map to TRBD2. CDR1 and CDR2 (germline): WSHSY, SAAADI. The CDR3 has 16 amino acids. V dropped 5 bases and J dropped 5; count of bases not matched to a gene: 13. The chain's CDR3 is CASSHSSGKFVDEQYF. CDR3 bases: TGCGCCAGCAGTCATTCTAGCGGGAAGTTTGTTGACGAGCAGTACTTC.

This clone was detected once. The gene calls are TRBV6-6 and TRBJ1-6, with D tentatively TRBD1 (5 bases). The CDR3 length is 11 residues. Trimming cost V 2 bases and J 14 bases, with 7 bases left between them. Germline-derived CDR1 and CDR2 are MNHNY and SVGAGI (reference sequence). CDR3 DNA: TGTGCCAGCAGTTACGGGGGGACCCTCCACTTT. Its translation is CASSYGGTLHF.

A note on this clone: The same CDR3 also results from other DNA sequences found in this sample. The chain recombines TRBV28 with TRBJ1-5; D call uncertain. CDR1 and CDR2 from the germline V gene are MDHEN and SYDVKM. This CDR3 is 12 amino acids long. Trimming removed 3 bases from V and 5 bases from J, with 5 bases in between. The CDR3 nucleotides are TGTGCCAGCAGTTTTCTGTATCAGCCCCAGCATTTT. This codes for CASSFLYQPQHF.

In DNA form, the CDR3 reads TGTGCCAGCAGTGAAGCGGGGACAGGCAATGGCTACACCTTC. This encodes CASSEAGTGNGYTF. This chain links TRBV2 with TRBJ1-2; 8 bases align to TRBD1. After removal of 0 bases from V and 6 bases from J, the junction contained 3 bases not matched to a gene. Per germline, CDR1 SNHLY and CDR2 FYNNEI. This CDR3 region has 14 residues.

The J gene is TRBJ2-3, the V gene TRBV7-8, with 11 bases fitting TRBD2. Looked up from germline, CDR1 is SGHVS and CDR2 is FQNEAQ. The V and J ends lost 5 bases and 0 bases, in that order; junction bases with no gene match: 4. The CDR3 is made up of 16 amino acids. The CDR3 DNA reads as TGTGCCAGCAGCAGAATAGCGGGAGGGAGCACAGATACGCAGTATTTT. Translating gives CASSRIAGGSTDTQYF.

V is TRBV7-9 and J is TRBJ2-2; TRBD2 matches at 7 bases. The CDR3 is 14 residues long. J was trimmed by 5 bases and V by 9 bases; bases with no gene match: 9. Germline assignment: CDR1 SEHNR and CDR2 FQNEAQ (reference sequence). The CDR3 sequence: CASHSGRRTGELFF. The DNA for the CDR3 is TGTGCCAGTCATAGCGGGCGGCGGACCGGGGAGCTGTTTTTT. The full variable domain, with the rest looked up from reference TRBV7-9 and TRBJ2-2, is DTGVSQNPRHKITKRGQNVTFRCDPISEHNRLYWYRQTLGQGPEFLTYFQNEAQLEKSRLLSDRFSAERPKGSFSTLEIQRTEQGDSAMYLCASHSGRRTGELFFGEGSRLTVL.

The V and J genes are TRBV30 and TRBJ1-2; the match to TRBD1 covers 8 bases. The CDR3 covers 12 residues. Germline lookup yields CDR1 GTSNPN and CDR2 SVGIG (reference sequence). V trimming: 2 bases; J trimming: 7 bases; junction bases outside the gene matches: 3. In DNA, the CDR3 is TGTGCCTGGAGTCCCGGACAGGGTGGCTACACCTTC. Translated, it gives CAWSPGQGGYTF.

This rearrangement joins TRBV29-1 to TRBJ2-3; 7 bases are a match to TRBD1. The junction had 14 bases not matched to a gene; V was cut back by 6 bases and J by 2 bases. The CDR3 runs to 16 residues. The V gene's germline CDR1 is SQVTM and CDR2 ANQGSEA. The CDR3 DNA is TGCAGCGTGGACCAGACCGGGACAGCATCCACAGATACGCAGTATTTT. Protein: CSVDQTGTASTDTQYF.

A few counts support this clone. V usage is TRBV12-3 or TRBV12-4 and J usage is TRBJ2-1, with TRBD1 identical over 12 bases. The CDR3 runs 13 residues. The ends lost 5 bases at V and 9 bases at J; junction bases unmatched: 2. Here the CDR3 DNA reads TGTGCCAGCAGTAGGGGACAGGGGGCTGAGCAGTTCTTC. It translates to CASSRGQGAEQFF.

The CDR3 sequence: CATNPGTGDRYEQYF. The CDR3 DNA follows: TGTGCCACTAACCCCGGGACAGGGGACCGATACGAGCAGTACTTC. V is TRBV15 and J is TRBJ2-7, with TRBD1 identical over 10 bases. Germline trimming cut 9 bases from V and 4 bases from J; bases unmatched to any gene: 12. Germline values: CDR1 LNHNV, CDR2 YYDKDF (reference sequence). This CDR3 has 15 residues.

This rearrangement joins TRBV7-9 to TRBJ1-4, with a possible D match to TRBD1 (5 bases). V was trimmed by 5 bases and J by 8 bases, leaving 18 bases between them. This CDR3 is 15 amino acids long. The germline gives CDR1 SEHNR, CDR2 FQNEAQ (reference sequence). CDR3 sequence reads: CASSRWDSRGEKLFF. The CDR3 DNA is TGTGCCAGCAGCCGCTGGGACTCTAGAGGGGAAAAACTGTTTTTT. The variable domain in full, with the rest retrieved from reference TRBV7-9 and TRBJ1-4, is DTGVSQNPRHKITKRGQNVTFRCDPISEHNRLYWYRQTLGQGPEFLTYFQNEAQLEKSRLLSDRFSAERPKGSFSTLEIQRTEQGDSAMYLCASSRWDSRGEKLFFGSGTQLSVL.

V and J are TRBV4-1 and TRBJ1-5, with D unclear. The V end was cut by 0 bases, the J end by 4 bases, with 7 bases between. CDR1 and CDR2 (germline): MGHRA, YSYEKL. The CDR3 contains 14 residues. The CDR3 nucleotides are TGCGCCAGCAGCCAAGACTCAGGAAATCAGCCCCAGCATTTT. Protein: CASSQDSGNQPQHF.

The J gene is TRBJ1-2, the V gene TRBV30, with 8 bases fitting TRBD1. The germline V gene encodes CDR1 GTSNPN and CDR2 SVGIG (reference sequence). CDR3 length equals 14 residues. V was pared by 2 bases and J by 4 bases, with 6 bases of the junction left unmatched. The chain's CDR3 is CAWSHDGTGYGYTF. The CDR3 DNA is TGTGCCTGGAGTCACGACGGGACAGGCTATGGCTACACCTTC. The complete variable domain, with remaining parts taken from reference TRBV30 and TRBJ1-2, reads SQTIHQWPATLVQPVGSPLSLECTVEGTSNPNLYWYRQAAGRGLQLLFYSVGIGQISSEVPQNLSASRPQDRQFILSSKKLLLSDSGFYLCAWSHDGTGYGYTFGSGTRLTVV.

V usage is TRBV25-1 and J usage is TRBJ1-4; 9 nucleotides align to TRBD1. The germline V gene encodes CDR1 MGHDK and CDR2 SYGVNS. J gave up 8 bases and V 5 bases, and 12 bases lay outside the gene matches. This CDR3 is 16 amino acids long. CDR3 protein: CASSPGLGQGTEKLFF. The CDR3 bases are TGTGCCAGCAGTCCCGGACTGGGACAGGGTACAGAAAAACTGTTTTTT.

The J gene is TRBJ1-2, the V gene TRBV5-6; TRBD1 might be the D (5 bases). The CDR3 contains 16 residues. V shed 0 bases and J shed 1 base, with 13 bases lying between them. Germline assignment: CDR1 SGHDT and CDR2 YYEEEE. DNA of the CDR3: TGTGCCAGCAGCTTGGACGCGGGACCACTTAACTATGGCTACACCTTC. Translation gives CASSLDAGPLNYGYTF.

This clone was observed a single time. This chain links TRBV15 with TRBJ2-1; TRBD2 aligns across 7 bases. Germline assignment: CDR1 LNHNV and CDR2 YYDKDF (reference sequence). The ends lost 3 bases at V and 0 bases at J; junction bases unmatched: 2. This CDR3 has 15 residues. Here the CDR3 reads CATSSKRGSYNEQFF. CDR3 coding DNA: TGTGCCACCAGCAGCAAGCGGGGCTCCTACAATGAGCAGTTCTTC.